The clone carrying this T cell receptor beta chain occurred once. Its antigen remains unknown. This record comes from a study of post-analysis software for immune sequencing data. Study context: As for disease course, relapsing-remitting, secondary progressive and progressive-relapsing multiple sclerosis were all included.

The TCR beta cDNA libraries contained unique molecular identifiers. Input amounts of roughly 0.85 to 10 million T cells were used. These gave 500,000 or so cDNA molecules, so each molecule approximated one T cell. TCRdb re-called the PCR reads through MiXCR, storing one row per CDR3 protein. The data hold approximately 660,000 distinct CDR3 sequences, with 59% observed a single time. Study-level findings and limits: Normalized Chao1 diversity was significantly reduced in patients versus controls. Controls had lower frequencies than patients of about 5 TRBV segments, which included TRBV5-6, TRBV5-1 and TRBV20-1.

The CDR3 is 13 residues long. Germline values: CDR1 ENHRY, CDR2 SYGVKD. The receptor was derived from a girl aged 2-10 years with multiple sclerosis. Sequenced sample: blood. V is TRBV10-3 and J is TRBJ2-1, with TRBD2 matching 7 bases. CDR3 protein: CAVRDYLNNEQFF. The DNA of the CDR3 is TGTGCAGTACGGGACTATTTAAACAATGAGCAGTTCTTC.